The sequence of this TCR beta chain was determined in a study of shared clonotypes between healthy human individuals. Study overall: There were three CD4 naive, three CD4 memory, two CD8 naive and one CD8 memory plates per donor.

For this clone: Its target is not known.

CD45RA-negative memory and CD45RA+ naive subsets were split from the CD4+ cells. As processed by the authors: Junction-only immunoSEQ sequences carried no quality scores, so filtering differed. The repertoire was sequenced with immunoSEQ multiplex PCR; TCRdb's copy has only in-frame clones and lacks some. V, J and clone size are taken as reported in that table, and D and trimming were inferred from the DNA itself. Seen here are 2 million to 2.5 million clones, under 97% observed once, and the top ten hold about 0.13%. Overall study results and limits: Genetic and exposure-history diversity was limited by the few donors.

V lost 6 bases, J lost 6 bases, and 15 bases lay in between. This CDR3 is 14 amino acids long. In germline, CDR1 is SNHLY, CDR2 FYNNEI. This chain links TRBV2 with TRBJ2-4; possibly TRBD2 for D (6 bases). The origin of this receptor is a man aged 18 to 29 in good health. Sequencing used naive CD4+ T cells sorted from blood. Indicated subset: CD45RA+ positively selected. DNA of the CDR3: TGTGCCAGCAGCCCACAGGTCGGGGGAAACATTCAGTACTTC. Its translation is CASSPQVGGNIQYF. Supplemented by reference TRBV2 and TRBJ2-4, the full variable domain reads EPEVTQTPSHQVTQMGQEVILRCVPISNHLYFYWYRQILGQKVEFLVSFYNNEISEKSEIFDDQFSVERPDGSNFTLKIRSTKLEDSAMYFCASSPQVGGNIQYFGAGTRLSVL.